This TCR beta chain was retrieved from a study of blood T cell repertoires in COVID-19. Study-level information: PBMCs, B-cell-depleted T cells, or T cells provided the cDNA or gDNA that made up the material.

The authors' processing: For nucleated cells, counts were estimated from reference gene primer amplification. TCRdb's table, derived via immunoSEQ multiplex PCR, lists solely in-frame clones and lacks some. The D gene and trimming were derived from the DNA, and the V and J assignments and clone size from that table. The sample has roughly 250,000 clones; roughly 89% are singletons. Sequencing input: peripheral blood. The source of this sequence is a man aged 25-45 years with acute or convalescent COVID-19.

CDR3 loop: CASSPDGGGNQPQHF. Written as DNA, the CDR3 is TGCGCCAGCAGCCCAGACGGGGGAGGCAATCAGCCCCAGCATTTT. This chain uses TRBV5-1 with TRBJ1-5, with D possibly TRBD1 on 5 matching bases. This CDR3 has 15 amino acids. Germline loops: CDR1 SGHRS, CDR2 YFSETQ. The V gene lost 4 bases and the J gene lost 2 bases, with 13 bases spanning the gap.